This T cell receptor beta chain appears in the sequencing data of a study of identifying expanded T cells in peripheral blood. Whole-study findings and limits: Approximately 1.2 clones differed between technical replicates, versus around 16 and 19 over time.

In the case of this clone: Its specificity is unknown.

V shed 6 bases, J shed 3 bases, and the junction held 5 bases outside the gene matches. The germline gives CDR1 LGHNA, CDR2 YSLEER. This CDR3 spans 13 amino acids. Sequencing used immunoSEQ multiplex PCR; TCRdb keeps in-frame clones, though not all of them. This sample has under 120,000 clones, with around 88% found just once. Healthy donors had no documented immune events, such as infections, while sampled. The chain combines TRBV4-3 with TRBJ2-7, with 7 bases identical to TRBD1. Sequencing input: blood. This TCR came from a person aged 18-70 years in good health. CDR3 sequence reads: CASSPDRDYEQYF. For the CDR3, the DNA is TGCGCCAGCAGTCCTGACAGGGACTACGAGCAGTACTTC.